This entry is about one T cell receptor beta chain. CD45RO negativity and positive selection for CCR7 defined naive CD8 cells, a population that excluded terminally differentiated effector memory CD45RA+ cells. Clones were read by immunoSEQ multiplex PCR, and TCRdb kept only the in-frame ones, dropping some. The data contain about 2.1 million clones, around 93% of them singletons. The CDR3 extends over 13 amino acids. CDR1 SQVTM and CDR2 ANQGSEA come from the germline V gene. The entry originates in a study of shared clonotypes between healthy human individuals. Sequencing was done on a sample of naive CD8+ T cells from PBMCs. J is TRBJ2-5 and V is TRBV29-1, with TRBD2 matching over 8 bases. The J call could be wrong; TRBJ2-7 is a better fit for the DNA end. The receptor's source is a man aged 18 to 29 in good health. Some clones in this sample may be carry-over from other donors' samples. The CDR3 protein is CSAETSGGYEQYF. The CDR3 DNA reads as TGCAGCGCCGAAACTAGCGGAGGCTACGAGCAGTACTTC.